The following is a TCR beta chain sequence with its context. The authors' processing: Estimated nucleated cell counts came from reference gene primer amplification. Assay: immunoSEQ multiplex PCR; the TCRdb copy retains only in-frame clones and omits some. D and trimming were read from the DNA, whereas the V and J calls and clone size are those reported in that table. The sample records around 130,000 clones, more than 70% being singletons. The sample belongs to a study of blood T cell repertoires in COVID-19. CDR1 is MGHRA, CDR2 YSYEKL, per germline. Trimming shortened V by 0 bases and J by 4 bases, and 12 bases separated the two germline ends. The CDR3 loop spans 15 amino acids.

This clonotype originated in a man between 65 and 85 years old with acute or convalescent COVID-19. The chain employs TRBV4-1 and TRBJ1-2; D remains ambiguous. Sequencing was done on a sample of peripheral blood. The CDR3 sequence is CASSQDLTFGYGYTF. The DNA of the CDR3 is TGCGCCAGCAGCCAAGATCTGACTTTCGGCTATGGCTACACCTTC.